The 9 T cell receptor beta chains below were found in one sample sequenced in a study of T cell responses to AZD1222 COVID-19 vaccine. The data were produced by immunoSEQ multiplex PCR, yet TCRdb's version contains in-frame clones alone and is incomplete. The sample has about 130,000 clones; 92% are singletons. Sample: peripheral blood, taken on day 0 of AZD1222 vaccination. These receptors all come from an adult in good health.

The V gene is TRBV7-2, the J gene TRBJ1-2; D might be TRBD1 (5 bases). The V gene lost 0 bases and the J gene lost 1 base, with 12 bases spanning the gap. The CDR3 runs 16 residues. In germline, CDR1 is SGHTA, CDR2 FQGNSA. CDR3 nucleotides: TGTGCCAGCAGCTTAGCAGTTGGGGCCGGTAACTATGGCTACACCTTC. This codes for CASSLAVGAGNYGYTF.

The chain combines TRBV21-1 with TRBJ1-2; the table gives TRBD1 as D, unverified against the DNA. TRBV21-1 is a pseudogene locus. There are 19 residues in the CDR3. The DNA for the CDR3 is TGTGCCAGCAGCAAAGCGAGAACGGGACACCAAGACCCGTACTATGGCTACACCTTC. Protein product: CASSKARTGHQDPYYGYTF.

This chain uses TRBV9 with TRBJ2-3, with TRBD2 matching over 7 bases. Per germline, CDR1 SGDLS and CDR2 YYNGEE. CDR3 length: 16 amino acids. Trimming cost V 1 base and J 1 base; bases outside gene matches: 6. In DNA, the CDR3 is TGTGCCAGCAGCGTATATTCCGCGGGGGGCACAGATACGCAGTATTTT. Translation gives CASSVYSAGGTDTQYF.

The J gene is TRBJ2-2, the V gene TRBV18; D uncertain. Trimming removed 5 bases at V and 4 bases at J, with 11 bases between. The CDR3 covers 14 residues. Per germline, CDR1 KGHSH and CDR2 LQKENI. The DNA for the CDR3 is TGTGCCAGCTCAAGCAAGGAAGCCACCGGGGAGCTGTTTTTT. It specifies CASSSKEATGELFF.

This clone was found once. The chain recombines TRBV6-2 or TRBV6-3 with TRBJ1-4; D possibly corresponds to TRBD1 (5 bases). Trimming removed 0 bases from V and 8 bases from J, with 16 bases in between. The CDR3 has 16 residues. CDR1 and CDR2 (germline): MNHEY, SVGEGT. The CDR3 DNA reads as TGTGCCAGCAGTTACTCGCAGGCCGGGGGTGTGGAAAAACTGTTTTTT. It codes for CASSYSQAGGVEKLFF.

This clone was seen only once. CDR3 sequence (DNA): TGTGCCAGCAGCTTGGACCACCCAGCTAACTATGGCTACACCTTC. Its protein product is CASSLDHPANYGYTF. The rearrangement uses TRBV5-4 and TRBJ1-2; no definite D call. V gave up 0 bases and J gave up 0 bases, with 9 bases separating them. CDR1 and CDR2 (germline): SGHNT, YYREEE (reference sequence). This CDR3 contains 15 residues.

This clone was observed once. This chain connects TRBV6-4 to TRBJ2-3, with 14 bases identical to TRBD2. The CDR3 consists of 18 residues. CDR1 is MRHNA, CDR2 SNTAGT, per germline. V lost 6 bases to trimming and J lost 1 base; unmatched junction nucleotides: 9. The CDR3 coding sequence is TGTGCCAGCAGCCCCGGACTAGCGGGGGGCCATGGCACAGATACGCAGTATTTT. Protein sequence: CASSPGLAGGHGTDTQYF.

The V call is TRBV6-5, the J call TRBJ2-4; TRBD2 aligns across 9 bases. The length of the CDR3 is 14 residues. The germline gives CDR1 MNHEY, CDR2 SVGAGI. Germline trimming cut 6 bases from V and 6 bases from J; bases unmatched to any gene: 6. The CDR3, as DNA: TGTGCCAGCAGACCCGGGACTAGCAGAAACATTCAGTACTTC. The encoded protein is CASRPGTSRNIQYF.

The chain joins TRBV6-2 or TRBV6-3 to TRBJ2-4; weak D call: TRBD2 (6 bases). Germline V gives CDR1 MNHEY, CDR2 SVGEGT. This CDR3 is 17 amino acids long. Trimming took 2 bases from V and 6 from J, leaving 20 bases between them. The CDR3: CASSYPRLDRSPNIQYF. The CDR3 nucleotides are TGTGCCAGCAGTTACCCCCGACTAGACCGGTCGCCAAACATTCAGTACTTC.